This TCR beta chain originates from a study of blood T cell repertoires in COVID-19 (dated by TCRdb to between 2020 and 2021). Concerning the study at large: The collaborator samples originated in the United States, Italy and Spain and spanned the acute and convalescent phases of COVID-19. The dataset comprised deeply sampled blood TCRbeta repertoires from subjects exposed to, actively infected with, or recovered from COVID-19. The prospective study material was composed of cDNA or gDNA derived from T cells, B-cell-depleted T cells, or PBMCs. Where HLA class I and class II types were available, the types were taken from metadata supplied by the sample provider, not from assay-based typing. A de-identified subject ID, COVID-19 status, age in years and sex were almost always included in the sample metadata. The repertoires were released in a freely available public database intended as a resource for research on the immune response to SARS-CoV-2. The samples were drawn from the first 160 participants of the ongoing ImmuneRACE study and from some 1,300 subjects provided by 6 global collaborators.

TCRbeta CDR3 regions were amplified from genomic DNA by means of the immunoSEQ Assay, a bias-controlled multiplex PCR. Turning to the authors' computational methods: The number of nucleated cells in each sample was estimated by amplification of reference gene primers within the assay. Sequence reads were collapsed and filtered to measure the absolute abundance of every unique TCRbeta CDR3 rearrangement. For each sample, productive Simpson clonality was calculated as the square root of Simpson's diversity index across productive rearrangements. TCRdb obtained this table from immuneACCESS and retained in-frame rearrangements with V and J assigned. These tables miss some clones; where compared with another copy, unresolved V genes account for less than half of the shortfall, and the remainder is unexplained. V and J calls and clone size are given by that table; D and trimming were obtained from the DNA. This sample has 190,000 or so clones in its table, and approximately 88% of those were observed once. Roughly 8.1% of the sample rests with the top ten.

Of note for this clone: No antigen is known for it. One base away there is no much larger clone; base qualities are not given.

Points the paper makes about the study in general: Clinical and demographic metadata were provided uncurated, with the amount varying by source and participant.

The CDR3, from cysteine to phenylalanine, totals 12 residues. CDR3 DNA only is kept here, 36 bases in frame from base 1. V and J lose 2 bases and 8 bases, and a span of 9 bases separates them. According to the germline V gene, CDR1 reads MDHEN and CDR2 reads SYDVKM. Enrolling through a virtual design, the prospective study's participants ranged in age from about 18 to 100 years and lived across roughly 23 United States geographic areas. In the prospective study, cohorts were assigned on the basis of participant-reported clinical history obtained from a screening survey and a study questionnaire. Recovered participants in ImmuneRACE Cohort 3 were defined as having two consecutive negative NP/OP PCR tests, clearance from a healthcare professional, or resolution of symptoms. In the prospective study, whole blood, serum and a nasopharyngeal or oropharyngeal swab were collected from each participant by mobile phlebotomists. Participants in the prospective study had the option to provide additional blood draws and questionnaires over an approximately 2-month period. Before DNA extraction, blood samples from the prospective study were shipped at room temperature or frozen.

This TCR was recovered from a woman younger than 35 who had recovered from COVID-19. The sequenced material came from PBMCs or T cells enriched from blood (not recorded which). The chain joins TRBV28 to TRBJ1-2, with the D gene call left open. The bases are TGTGCCAGCAGTTTACTACAGCGGGGCTACACCTTC. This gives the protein CASSLLQRGYTF.